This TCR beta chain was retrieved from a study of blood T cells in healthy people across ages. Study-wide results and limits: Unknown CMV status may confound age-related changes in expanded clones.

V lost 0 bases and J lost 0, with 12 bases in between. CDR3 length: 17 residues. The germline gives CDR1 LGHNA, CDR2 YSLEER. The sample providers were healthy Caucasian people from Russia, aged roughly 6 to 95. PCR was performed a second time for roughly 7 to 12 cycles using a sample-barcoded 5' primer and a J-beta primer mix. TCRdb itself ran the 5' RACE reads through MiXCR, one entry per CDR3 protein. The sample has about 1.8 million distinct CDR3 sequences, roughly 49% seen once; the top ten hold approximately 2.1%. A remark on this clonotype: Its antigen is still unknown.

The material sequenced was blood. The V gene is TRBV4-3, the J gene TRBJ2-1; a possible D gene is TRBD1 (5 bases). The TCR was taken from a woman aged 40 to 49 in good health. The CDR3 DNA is TGCGCCAGCAGCCAAGATTTTAACAGGCGCTCCTACAATGAGCAGTTCTTC. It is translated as CASSQDFNRRSYNEQFF.